This TCR beta chain was sequenced for a study of CD8 T cells in Susac syndrome. CDR3 size: 15 residues. V was clipped by 5 bases and J by 1 base; unmatched bases: 4. Germline loops: CDR1 SEHNR, CDR2 FQNEAQ (reference sequence). After extraction with the RNeasy kit, 0.5 to 1 ug of the RNA was reverse transcribed using random hexamers. With immunoSEQ multiplex PCR, TCR beta CDR3 was amplified across 54 Vbeta and 13 Jbeta. TCRdb analysed the immunoSEQ multiplex PCR reads with MiXCR anew, one entry per CDR3 protein. The sample carries 53,000 or so distinct CDR3 sequences, approximately 93% recorded once. The sequencing input was CD8+ T cells from PBMCs. This clonotype was obtained from a human donor in good health. The chain joins TRBV7-9 to TRBJ2-7; TRBD1 matches 11 bases. The DNA of the CDR3 is TGTGCCAGCAGCCACCGGGACAGGGGGTCCTACGAGCAGTACTTC. Its protein product is CASSHRDRGSYEQYF.